This T cell receptor (beta chain) was documented in a study of T cell changes during pregnancy in multiple sclerosis. Trimming cost V 1 base and J 0 bases; bases outside gene matches: 6. The CDR3 length is 16 residues. Using immunoSEQ multiplex PCR, the repertoire was profiled, and TCRdb retains in-frame clones only, with some absent. The sample includes 70,000 to 80,000 clones, approximately 90% of them seen just once. Sequenced material: CD4+ T cells from peripheral blood mononuclear cells, taken before pregnancy. V is TRBV23-1 and J is TRBJ2-7; 7 bases align to TRBD2. TRBV23-1 is an ORF; its function is uncertain. This clonotype was sampled from a female donor with multiple sclerosis, enrolled in a pregnancy study. CDR3 sequence reads: CASSQLTGGLSYEQYF. The CDR3, as DNA: TGCGCCAGCAGTCAATTAACGGGAGGTCTCTCCTACGAGCAGTACTTC.